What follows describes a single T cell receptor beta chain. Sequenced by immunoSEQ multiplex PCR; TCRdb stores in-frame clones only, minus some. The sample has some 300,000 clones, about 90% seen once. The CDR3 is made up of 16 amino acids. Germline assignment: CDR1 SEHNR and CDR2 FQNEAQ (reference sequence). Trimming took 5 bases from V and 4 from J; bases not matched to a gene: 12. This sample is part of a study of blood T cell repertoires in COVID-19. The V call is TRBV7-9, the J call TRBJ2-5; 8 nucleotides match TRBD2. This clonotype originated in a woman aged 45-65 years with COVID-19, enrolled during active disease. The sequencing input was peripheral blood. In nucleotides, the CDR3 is TGTGCCAGCAGCCCCGGGGGGGGTTCGTGGGGAGAGACCCAGTACTTC. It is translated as CASSPGGGSWGETQYF.